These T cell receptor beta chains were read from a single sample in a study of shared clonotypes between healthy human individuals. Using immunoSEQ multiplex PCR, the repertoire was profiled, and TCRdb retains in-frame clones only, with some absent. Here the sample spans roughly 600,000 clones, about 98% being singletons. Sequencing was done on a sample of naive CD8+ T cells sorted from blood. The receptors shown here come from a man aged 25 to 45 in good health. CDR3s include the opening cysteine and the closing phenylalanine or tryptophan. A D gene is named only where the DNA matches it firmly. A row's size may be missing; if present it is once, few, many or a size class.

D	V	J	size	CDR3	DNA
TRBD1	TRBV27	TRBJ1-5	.	CATKPGQYNQPQHF	TGTGCCACCAAACCGGGACAGTACAATCAGCCCCAGCATTTT
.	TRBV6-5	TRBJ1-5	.	CASSPMGNQPQHF	TGTGCCAGCAGCCCGATGGGCAATCAGCCCCAGCATTTT
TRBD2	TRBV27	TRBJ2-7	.	CASSPNHPSGRAYLYEQYF	TGTGCCAGCAGTCCCAACCACCCTAGCGGGAGGGCCTATTTGTACGAGCAGTACTTC
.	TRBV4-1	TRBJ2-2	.	CASSQARLGTNTGELFF	TGCGCCAGCAGCCAAGCCCGGCTGGGTACGAACACCGGGGAGCTGTTTTTT
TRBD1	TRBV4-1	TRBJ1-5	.	CASSQSHDRAGQPQHF	TGCGCCAGCAGCCAAAGTCACGACAGGGCTGGTCAGCCCCAGCATTTT
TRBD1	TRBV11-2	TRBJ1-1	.	CASSSEGAWSFF	TGTGCCAGCAGCTCTGAGGGGGCATGGTCTTTCTTT
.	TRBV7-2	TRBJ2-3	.	CASSLGLAGTDTQYF	TGTGCCAGCAGCTTGGGGCTAGCAGGCACAGATACGCAGTATTTT
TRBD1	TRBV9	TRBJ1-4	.	CASSEGQTSTNEKLFF	TGTGCCAGCAGCGAGGGACAGACTTCAACTAATGAAAAACTGTTTTTT
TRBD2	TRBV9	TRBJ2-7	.	CASSVTPGLGYEQYF	TGTGCCAGCAGCGTGACACCGGGACTAGGCTACGAGCAGTACTTC
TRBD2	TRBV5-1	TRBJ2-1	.	CASSWQTSGSWDEQFF	TGCGCCAGCAGCTGGCAGACTAGCGGGAGTTGGGATGAGCAGTTCTTC
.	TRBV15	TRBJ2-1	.	CATSRDGLYNEQFF	TGTGCCACCAGCAGAGATGGGCTGTACAATGAGCAGTTCTTC
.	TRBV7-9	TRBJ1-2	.	CASSSTREGGELYGYTF	TGTGCCAGCAGCTCAACTCGGGAGGGAGGAGAGCTATATGGCTACACCTTC
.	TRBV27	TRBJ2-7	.	CASSLGTSYEQYF	TGTGCCAGCAGTTTAGGTACATCCTACGAGCAGTACTTC
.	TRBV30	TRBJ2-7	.	CAWSVSGTPYYEQYF	TGTGCCTGGAGTGTCTCTGGGACTCCATACTACGAGCAGTACTTC
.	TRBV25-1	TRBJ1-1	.	CASRIQENTEAFF	TGTGCCAGCAGGATACAGGAGAACACTGAAGCTTTCTTT
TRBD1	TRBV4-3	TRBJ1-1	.	CASSPGTGDTEAFF	TGCGCCAGCAGCCCTGGGACAGGGGACACTGAAGCTTTCTTT
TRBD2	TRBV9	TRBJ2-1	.	CASSVQREGGGFYNEQFF	TGTGCCAGCAGCGTCCAGCGGGAGGGCGGGGGGTTTTACAATGAGCAGTTCTTC
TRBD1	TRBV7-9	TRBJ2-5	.	CASSLAQGALETQYF	TGTGCCAGCAGCTTAGCGCAGGGGGCTTTGGAGACCCAGTACTTC
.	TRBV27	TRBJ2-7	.	CASSPAGWTAYEQYF	TGTGCCAGCAGTCCCGCGGGCTGGACGGCCTACGAGCAGTACTTC
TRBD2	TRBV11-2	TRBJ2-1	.	CASSSRTSGSSYNEQFF	TGTGCCAGCAGCTCCAGGACTAGCGGGAGCTCCTACAATGAGCAGTTCTTC
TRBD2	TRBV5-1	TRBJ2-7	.	CASSLALAGEYEQYF	TGCGCCAGCAGCTTGGCCCTAGCGGGAGAGTACGAGCAGTACTTC
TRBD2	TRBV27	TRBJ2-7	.	CASSLTSGIEQYF	TGTGCCAGCAGTTTAACTAGCGGGATTGAGCAGTACTTC
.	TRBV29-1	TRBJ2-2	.	CSVELAGAELFF	TGCAGCGTTGAGCTTGCAGGAGCAGAGCTGTTTTTT
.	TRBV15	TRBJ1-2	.	CATSRGLKGPNYGYTF	TGTGCCACCAGCAGAGGCTTAAAGGGACCGAACTATGGCTACACCTTC
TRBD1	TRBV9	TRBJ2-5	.	CASSVLDRGQETQYF	TGTGCCAGCAGCGTATTGGACAGGGGGCAAGAGACCCAGTACTTC
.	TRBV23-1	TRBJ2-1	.	CASSQSRNEQFF	TGCGCCAGCAGTCAATCGCGGAATGAGCAGTTCTTC
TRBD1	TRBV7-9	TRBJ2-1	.	CASSGTEDNEQFF	TGTGCCAGCAGCGGGACAGAAGACAATGAGCAGTTCTTC
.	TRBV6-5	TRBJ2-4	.	CASTSPGREKNIQYF	TGTGCCAGCACCTCTCCGGGCAGGGAGAAAAACATTCAGTACTTC
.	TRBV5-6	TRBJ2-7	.	CASSLDRVEQYF	TGTGCCAGCAGCTTGGACAGGGTCGAGCAGTACTTC
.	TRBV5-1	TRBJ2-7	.	CASAEGRNYEQYF	TGCGCCAGTGCCGAAGGAAGAAATTACGAGCAGTACTTC
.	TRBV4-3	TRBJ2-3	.	CASSQDEDSTDTQYF	TGCGCCAGCAGCCAAGATGAGGACTCCACAGATACGCAGTATTTT
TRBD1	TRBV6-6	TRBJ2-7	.	CASSYVPGGYYEQYF	TGTGCCAGCAGTTACGTCCCAGGGGGATACTACGAGCAGTACTTC
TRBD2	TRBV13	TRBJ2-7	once	CASSLAGGQYEQYF	TGTGCCAGCAGCTTAGCGGGAGGGCAATACGAGCAGTACTTC
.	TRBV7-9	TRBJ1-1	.	CASSPGTLRGTEAFF	TGTGCCAGCAGCCCGGGTACCCTTCGGGGCACTGAAGCTTTCTTT
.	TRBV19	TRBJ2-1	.	CASTALAGNEQFF	TGTGCCAGTACGGCACTAGCTGGAAATGAGCAGTTCTTC
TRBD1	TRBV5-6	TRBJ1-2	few	CATYGQGGGYTF	TGTGCCACCTACGGACAGGGGGGAGGCTACACCTTC
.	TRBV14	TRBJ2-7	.	CASSLGGGSGPSYEQYF	TGTGCCAGCAGCCTAGGTGGTGGTAGCGGACCCTCCTACGAGCAGTACTTC